Listed below are T cell receptor beta chains from one sample, sequenced in a study of blood T cells in healthy people across ages. MiXCR was run by TCRdb on the 5' RACE reads, yielding one entry per CDR3 protein. This sample has 1.8 million or so distinct CDR3 sequences, with roughly two fifths found just once. The sample comprised blood. These receptors originate from a human donor in good health. The CDR3 runs from the conserved cysteine through the conserved F or W. A D gene is named only where the DNA matches it firmly. Clone size is given for some rows only: seen once, a few or many times, or a class if the clone is expanded.

TRBV5-1	TRBD2	few	TRBJ2-3	TGCGCCAGCAGCTTGTTATTTCTAGCGGGGGGAAGCACAGATACGCAGTATTTT	CASSLLFLAGGSTDTQYF
TRBV20-1	NA	NA	TRBJ1-1	TGCAGTGCTAGAGAGGCAGGGTACATTGAAGCTTTCTTT	CSAREAGYIEAFF
TRBV4-3	NA	NA	TRBJ1-5	TGCGCCAGCAGCCAAGGTTTAGGGGATCAGCCCCAGCATTTT	CASSQGLGDQPQHF
TRBV19	TRBD1	few	TRBJ2-7	TGTGCCAGTAGTATAGCAGGACAGGGCTACGAGCAGTACTTC	CASSIAGQGYEQYF
TRBV20-1	NA	few	TRBJ1-1	TGCAGCGCCAGGCTGGGTGGGGACACTGAAGCTTTCTTT	CSARLGGDTEAFF
TRBV3-1	NA	NA	TRBJ2-5	TGTGCCAGCAGCCAAACGACGGAAAAGCAGTACTTC	CASSQTTEKQYF
TRBV6-2/TRBV6-3	NA	few	TRBJ1-2	TGTGCCAGCATAAGGGACGGTCACTACGGCTATGGCTACACCTTC	CASIRDGHYGYGYTF
TRBV10-3	NA	few	TRBJ2-7	TGTGCCATCACCCCGGGACTACAGGGCTCCGAGCAGTACTTC	CAITPGLQGSEQYF
TRBV14	TRBD1	few	TRBJ2-7	TGTGCCAGCAGGCGAACGGGACAGGGCTCCTACGAGCAGTACTTC	CASRRTGQGSYEQYF
TRBV28	NA	few	TRBJ1-2	TGTGCCACCGAGACTGGTTATGGCTACACCTTC	CATETGYGYTF
TRBV12-3/TRBV12-4	NA	NA	TRBJ2-7	TGTGCCAGCAGACCCCCAGTAGCAGGGGCCTACGAGCAGTACTTC	CASRPPVAGAYEQYF
TRBV12-3/TRBV12-4	NA	NA	TRBJ1-2	TGTGCCAGCACTGCAAACAGGGTCTATGGCTACACCTTC	CASTANRVYGYTF
TRBV9	NA	NA	TRBJ1-1	TGTGCCAGCAGCGTGAACGGAGAGACGTACACTGAAGCTTTCTTT	CASSVNGETYTEAFF
TRBV6-5	TRBD1	NA	TRBJ1-5	TGTGCCAGCAGTTACTCACCTCCGGACAGGGTCAGCAATCAGCCCCAGCATTTT	CASSYSPPDRVSNQPQHF
TRBV4-3	TRBD2	NA	TRBJ2-7	TGCGCCAGCAGCCGGGAGCGGGGGAGATACGAGCAGTACTTC	CASSRERGRYEQYF
TRBV5-4	TRBD1	NA	TRBJ1-1	TGTGCCAGCAGCTTAACAGGGGGAGTTGAAGCTTTCTTT	CASSLTGGVEAFF
TRBV20-1	NA	few	TRBJ1-2	TGCAGTGCTAGTCGGGGGGAGGGGTATGGCTACACCTTC	CSASRGEGYGYTF
TRBV6-5	NA	few	TRBJ1-2	TGTGCCAGCAGTCCGACAGGAAATGAGGGCGGCTATGGCTACACCTTC	CASSPTGNEGGYGYTF
TRBV19	NA	NA	TRBJ1-5	TGTGCCACTCGGCCTAGTTGGGGGGCCGATCAGCCCCAGCATTTT	CATRPSWGADQPQHF
TRBV28	NA	NA	TRBJ1-1	TGTGCCAGCAGTTTGCCGGGAAACATGAACACTGAAGCTTTCTTT	CASSLPGNMNTEAFF
TRBV29-1	NA	NA	TRBJ1-6	TGCAGCGTTGGGGCAGGGCGGGAGTCACCCCTCCACTTT	CSVGAGRESPLHF
TRBV10-3	NA	few	TRBJ1-2	TGTGCCATCAGTGACCAGGGAGGTTATGGCTACACCTTC	CAISDQGGYGYTF
TRBV29-1	NA	NA	TRBJ1-1	TGCAGCGTACCCGACATTAACAATGAAGCTTTCTTT	CSVPDINNEAFF
TRBV15	NA	few	TRBJ1-2	TGTGCCACCAGCAGAGGGTTGAGGGAGCGACATGGCTACACCTTC	CATSRGLRERHGYTF
TRBV28	TRBD1	NA	TRBJ1-2	TGTGCCAGCAGCCTCAGGGGGTCAGTTTACTATGGCTACACCTTC	CASSLRGSVYYGYTF
TRBV6-6	TRBD1	NA	TRBJ1-2	TGTGCCAGCAGTTCGGGAGACAGGGGTTTGCGCGGCTACACCTTC	CASSSGDRGLRGYTF
TRBV7-3	NA	NA	TRBJ2-7	TGTGCCAGCAGCTTAGGGGCGGGGAACTCCTACGAGCAGTACTTC	CASSLGAGNSYEQYF
TRBV7-8	NA	NA	TRBJ2-6	TGTGCCAGCAGCTTAGCGCATTTTTGGGGGCCTGGGGCCAACGTCCTGACTTTC	CASSLAHFWGPGANVLTF
TRBV29-1	NA	NA	TRBJ2-3	TGCAGCGTCCTAGAGAAGGATACGCAGTATTTT	CSVLEKDTQYF
TRBV5-1	TRBD1	NA	TRBJ1-1	TGCGCCAGCAGGACAGGGGGAGAAACTGAAGCTTTCTTT	CASRTGGETEAFF
TRBV7-2	NA	NA	TRBJ1-1	TGTGCCAGCAGCGTAGTTGGTCTCACTGAAGCTTTCTTT	CASSVVGLTEAFF
TRBV10-3	NA	NA	TRBJ2-7	TGTGCCATCAGTGAGGCAGGGGGAGGGGGATCTGCGGACCCCTCCTACGAGCAGTACTTC	CAISEAGGGGSADPSYEQYF
TRBV29-1	NA	few	TRBJ1-1	TGCAGCGTTGCCCCGGACACAACTGAAGCTTTCTTT	CSVAPDTTEAFF